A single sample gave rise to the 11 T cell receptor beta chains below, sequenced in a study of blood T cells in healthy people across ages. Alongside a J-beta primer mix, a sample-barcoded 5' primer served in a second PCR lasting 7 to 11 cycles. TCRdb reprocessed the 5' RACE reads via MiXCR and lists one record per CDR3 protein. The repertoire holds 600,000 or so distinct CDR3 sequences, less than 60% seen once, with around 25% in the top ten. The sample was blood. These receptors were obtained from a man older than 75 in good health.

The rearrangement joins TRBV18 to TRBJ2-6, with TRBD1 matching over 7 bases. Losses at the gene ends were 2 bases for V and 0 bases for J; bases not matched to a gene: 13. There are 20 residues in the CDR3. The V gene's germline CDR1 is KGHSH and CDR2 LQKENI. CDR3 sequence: CASSPAGRRQGNSGANVLTF. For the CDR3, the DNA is TGTGCCAGCTCACCAGCCGGACGGAGACAGGGTAACTCTGGGGCCAACGTCCTGACTTTC.

For the CDR3, the DNA is TGCAGTGCCCCCCTAGCGGGAGATTCCTACGAGCAGTACTTC. Residues: CSAPLAGDSYEQYF. The chain employs TRBV20-1 and TRBJ2-4; 10 nucleotides match TRBD2. The end of the DNA fits TRBJ2-7 better, so the J call may be wrong. CDR3 length: 14 residues. Per germline, CDR1 DFQATT and CDR2 SNEGSKA (reference sequence).

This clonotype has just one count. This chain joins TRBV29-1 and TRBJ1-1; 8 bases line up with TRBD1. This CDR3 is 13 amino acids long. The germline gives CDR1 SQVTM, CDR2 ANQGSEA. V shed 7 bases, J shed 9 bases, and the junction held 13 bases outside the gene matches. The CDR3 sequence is CSGMTRDRRQAFF. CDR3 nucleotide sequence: TGCAGCGGCATGACGAGGGACAGGCGTCAAGCTTTCTTT.

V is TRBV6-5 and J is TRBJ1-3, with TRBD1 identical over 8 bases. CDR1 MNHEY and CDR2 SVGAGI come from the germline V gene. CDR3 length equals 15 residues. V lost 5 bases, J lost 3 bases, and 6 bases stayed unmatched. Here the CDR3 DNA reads TGTGCCAGCAGTGAAACCGGGACAGGTGGAAACACCATATATTTT. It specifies CASSETGTGGNTIYF.

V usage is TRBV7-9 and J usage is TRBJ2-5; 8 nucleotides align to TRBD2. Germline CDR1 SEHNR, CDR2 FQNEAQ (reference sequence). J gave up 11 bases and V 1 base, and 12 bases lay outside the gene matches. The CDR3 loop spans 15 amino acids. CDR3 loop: CASSLGAGVVNEQYF. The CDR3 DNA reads TGTGCCAGCAGCTTAGGAGCGGGAGTGGTAAATGAGCAGTACTTC.

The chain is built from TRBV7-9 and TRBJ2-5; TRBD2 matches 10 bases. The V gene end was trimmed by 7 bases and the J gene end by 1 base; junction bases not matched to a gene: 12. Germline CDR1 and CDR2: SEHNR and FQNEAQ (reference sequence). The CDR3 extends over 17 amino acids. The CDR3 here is CASTDVSAGGTQETQYF. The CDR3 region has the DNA TGTGCCAGCACCGACGTCTCAGCGGGAGGGACCCAAGAGACCCAGTACTTC.

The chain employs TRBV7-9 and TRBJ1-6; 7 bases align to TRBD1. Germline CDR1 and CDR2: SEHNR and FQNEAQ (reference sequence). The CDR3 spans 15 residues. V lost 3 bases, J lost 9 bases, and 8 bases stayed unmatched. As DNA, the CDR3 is TGTGCCAGCAGCTTGGAGAACACAGGGGTTTCACCCCTCCACTTT. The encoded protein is CASSLENTGVSPLHF. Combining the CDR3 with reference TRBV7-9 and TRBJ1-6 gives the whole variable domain DTGVSQNPRHKITKRGQNVTFRCDPISEHNRLYWYRQTLGQGPEFLTYFQNEAQLEKSRLLSDRFSAERPKGSFSTLEIQRTEQGDSAMYLCASSLENTGVSPLHFGNGTRLTVT.

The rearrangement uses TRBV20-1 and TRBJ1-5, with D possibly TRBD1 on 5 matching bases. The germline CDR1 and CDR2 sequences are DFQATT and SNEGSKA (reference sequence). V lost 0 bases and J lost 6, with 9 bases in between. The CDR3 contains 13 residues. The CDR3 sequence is CSARDLGVQPQHF. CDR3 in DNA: TGCAGTGCTAGAGATCTAGGGGTTCAGCCCCAGCATTTT.

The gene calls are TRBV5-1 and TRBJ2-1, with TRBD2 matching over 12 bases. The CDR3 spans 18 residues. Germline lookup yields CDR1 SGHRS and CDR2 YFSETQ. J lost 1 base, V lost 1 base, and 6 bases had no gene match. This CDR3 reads CASSLLAGGPGSYNEQFF. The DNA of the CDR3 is TGCGCCAGCAGCTTGCTAGCGGGAGGGCCGGGGTCCTACAATGAGCAGTTCTTC.

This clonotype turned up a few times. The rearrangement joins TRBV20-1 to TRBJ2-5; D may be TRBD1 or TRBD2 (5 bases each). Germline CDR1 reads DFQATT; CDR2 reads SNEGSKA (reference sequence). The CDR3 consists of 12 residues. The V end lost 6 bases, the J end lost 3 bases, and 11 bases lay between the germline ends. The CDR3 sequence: CSAGDAEETQYF. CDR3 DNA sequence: TGCAGTGCCGGGGACGCCGAAGAGACCCAGTACTTC.

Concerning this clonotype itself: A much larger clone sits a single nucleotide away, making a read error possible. CDR3 residues: CVSRRDRATDTQYF. CDR3 DNA: TGTGTCAGCCGCAGGGACAGGGCGACAGATACGCAGTATTTT. V and J are TRBV6-6 and TRBJ2-3, with 9 bases that match TRBD1. CDR1 is MNHNY and CDR2 is SVGAGI in the germline V gene (reference sequence). The length of the CDR3 is 14 residues.